These 25 T cell receptor delta chains came from one sample sequenced in a study of gammadelta T cells in human blood. TCRdb called clones from the RT-PCR reads again using CATT. The sample shows over 900 delta-chain clones, around a third of them seen only once. The sequenced sample was Vgamma9Vdelta2 gamma-delta T cells from infant blood. Source of these receptors: a human donor.

This clone was seen more than once but under ten times. One base separates it from a far larger clone, so it is likely a read error. The chain uses TRDV2 and TRDJ3; no reliable D call. TCRdb records no J gene; here it was assigned by comparing the DNA to germline. The CDR3 totals 17 residues. CDR1 and CDR2 from the germline V gene are GEAIGNYY and EKD. V lost 0 bases, J lost 2 bases, and 10 bases lay in between. The CDR3 region is CACDTVLTTWDTRQMFF. Written as DNA, the CDR3 is TGTGCCTGTGACACCGTGCTTACCACCTGGGACACCCGACAGATGTTTTTC.

For this clone: A far larger clone is one nucleotide away, so this likely arose from a read error. Other DNA sequences in this specimen translate into the identical CDR3. This chain uses TRDV2 with TRDJ3; 11 positions match TRDD3. TCRdb records no J gene; here it was assigned by comparing the DNA to germline. This CDR3 spans 21 amino acids. Per germline, CDR1 GEAIGNYY and CDR2 EKD. V lost 1 base, J lost 2 bases, and 12 bases stayed unmatched. For the CDR3, the DNA is TGTGCCTGTGACACGCCTCCCATACTGGGGGATAAACCCTGGGACACCCGACAGATGTTTTTC. It specifies CACDTPPILGDKPWDTRQMFF.

This clone was seen only once. The protein in TCRdb stems from a much larger clone and differs at residue 3 from this DNA's translation, likely a read error; here the protein is translated from the DNA. The chain uses TRDV2 and TRDJ1; 8 bases line up with TRDD3. The J gene, not given by TCRdb, was assigned here from a germline match of the nucleotide sequence. The CDR3 runs 15 residues. CDR1 is GEAIGNYY, CDR2 EKD, per germline. Written as DNA, the CDR3 is TGTGCCCGTGACGTACTGGGGGCCAACACCGATAAACTCATCTTT. Its protein product is CARDVLGANTDKLIF.

This clone came up a few times. The chain employs TRDV2 and TRDJ3; 8 nucleotides agree with TRDD3. The CDR3 totals 19 residues. Germline values: CDR1 GEAIGNYY, CDR2 EKD. J gave up 1 base and V 0 bases, and 7 bases lay outside the gene matches. In nucleotides, the CDR3 is TGTGCCTGTGACACCTGGGGATACATGAGGTCCTGGGACACCCGACAGATGTTTTTC. This encodes CACDTWGYMRSWDTRQMFF.

This clone has just a few counts. Its ends do not fully match the called genes, so a read error is possible. The chain combines TRDV2 with TRDJ3; 8 nucleotides line up with TRDD3. The CDR3 length is 18 residues. Germline V gene data show CDR1 as GEAIGNYY and CDR2 as EKD. The DNA of the CDR3 is TGTGCCAGTGACAAAGTACTGGGGGTTTCCTGGGACACCCGACAGATGTTTTTC. As protein: CASDKVLGVSWDTRQMFF.

As for this clone: A much bigger clone sits one base away, suggesting this may be a read error. The V call is TRDV2, the J call TRDJ3, with 12 bases lining up with TRDD3. This CDR3 comprises 18 residues. Germline CDR1 and CDR2: GEAIGNYY and EKD. This chain's CDR3 is CACDETGGYSWDARQMFF. The CDR3 region has the DNA TGTGCCTGTGACGAGACTGGGGGATACTCCTGGGACGCCCGACAGATGTTTTTC.

This clone has only a few counts. This probably arose from a read error, given a far larger clone one base away. This sequence joins TRDV2 and TRDJ1; no clear D gene. The ends were cut back, 3 bases at V and 10 bases at J, with 20 bases in the middle. Germline CDR1 is GEAIGNYY and CDR2 is EKD. The CDR3 spans 14 residues. CDR3 sequence reads: CACDSVSEPGRLIF. The CDR3 DNA is TGTGCCTGTGACTCGGTGTCAGAACCGGGAAGACTCATCTTT.

On this clone itself: The protein recorded in TCRdb matches a much larger clone and deviates from this DNA's translation at residue 10, suggesting a read error; the protein here is obtained by translating the DNA. The V call is TRDV2, the J call TRDJ1; the match to TRDD3 covers 7 bases. TCRdb supplies no J gene; here it was assigned by aligning the nucleotide sequence to germline. Germline lookup yields CDR1 GEAIGNYY and CDR2 EKD. V shed 3 bases, J shed 6 bases, and the junction held 15 bases outside the gene matches. The CDR3 extends over 16 amino acids. CDR3 sequence: CACDFVLGIKNHKLIF. The CDR3 DNA reads as TGTGCCTGTGACTTCGTACTGGGGATAAAGAATCATAAACTCATCTTT.

A word on this clone: With a far larger clone one base away, a read error is the likely cause. J is TRDJ3 and V is TRDV2, with TRDD3 matching 9 bases. Germline V lookup: CDR1 GEAIGNYY, CDR2 EKD. The CDR3 has 19 residues. CDR3 sequence: CACNTGTGGSSWDTRQMFF. The CDR3, as DNA: TGTGCCTGTAACACCGGTACTGGGGGAAGCTCCTGGGACACCCGACAGATGTTTTTC.

Points on this clone: It is likely a read error: a sequence one base away is far more abundant. The same CDR3 arises from other DNA sequences in this sample as well. This sequence joins TRDV2 and TRDJ3; 11 positions match TRDD3. TCRdb does not report a J gene; here it was assigned by matching the DNA to germline references. This CDR3 comprises 20 residues. The germline V gene encodes CDR1 GEAIGNYY and CDR2 EKD. CDR3 region: CACDTIYGGYAPWDTRQMFF. CDR3 sequence (DNA): TGTGCCTGTGACACGATATATGGGGGATACGCCCCCTGGGACACACGACAGATGTTTTTC.

Remarks on this clone: A clone one base away is much larger, so this may be a read error. V usage is TRDV2 and J usage is TRDJ3; 8 bases agree with TRDD3. The trim removed 0 bases at V and 0 bases at J, leaving 12 bases unmatched. CDR3 size: 21 residues. The germline V gene encodes CDR1 GEAIGNYY and CDR2 EKD. In DNA, the CDR3 is TGTGCCTGTGACACCAGGTTCCTGGGGGACGGGAGCTCCTGGGACACCCGACAGATGTTTTTC. Translation: CACDTRFLGDGSSWDTRQMFF.

Relative to its sample, this clone is medium-sized. A read error may explain this, as a much larger clone is one base away. V usage is TRDV2 and J usage is TRDJ1; 13 bases fit TRDD3. The V gene end was trimmed by 6 bases and the J gene end by 2 bases; junction bases not matched to a gene: 17. Looked up from germline, CDR1 is GEAIGNYY and CDR2 is EKD. The CDR3 is made up of 19 amino acids. The CDR3: CACNLRTGGYGIETDKLIF. The CDR3 nucleotides are TGTGCCTGTAACCTTCGTACTGGGGGATACGGGATCGAGACCGATAAACTCATCTTT.

On this clone itself: The protein held in TCRdb is that of a much larger clone and does not match this DNA's translation at residue 8, likely because of a read error; the protein shown is translated from the DNA. V gene TRDV2 combines with J gene TRDJ3; TRDD3 might be the D (5 bases). As TCRdb names no J gene, one was assigned here on the basis of a DNA match to germline. Trimming stripped 0 bases from V and 1 base from J, with 6 bases between. The germline gives CDR1 GEAIGNYY, CDR2 EKD. The length of the CDR3 is 16 residues. CDR3 protein: CACDTVGSWDTRQMFF. The CDR3 bases are TGTGCCTGTGACACCGTGGGGTCCTGGGACACCCGACAGATGTTTTTC.

In this sample, this clone turned up a few times. The likely explanation is a read error, given a far larger clone one base away. The J gene is TRDJ2, the V gene TRDV2, with 13 bases fitting TRDD3. The J gene, absent from TCRdb, was called here by matching the DNA to germline. This CDR3 is 18 amino acids long. Germline V gene data show CDR1 as GEAIGNYY and CDR2 as EKD. The ends lost 1 base at V and 9 bases at J; junction bases unmatched: 13. CDR3 sequence (DNA): TGTGCCTGTGACACAATTACTGGGGGATACGTAGGTACAACACAACTCTTCTTT. Residues: CACDTITGGYVGTTQLFF.

About this clone: With only one base between it and a far larger clone, this is likely a read error. The gene calls are TRDV2 and TRDJ1; the match to TRDD3 covers 7 bases. V was pared by 0 bases and J by 5 bases, with 8 bases of the junction left unmatched. Germline V gene sequence: CDR1 GEAIGNYY, CDR2 EKD. The CDR3 loop spans 15 amino acids. This CDR3 is CACDTELGSGDKLIF. The CDR3 bases are TGTGCCTGTGACACCGAACTGGGGAGTGGGGATAAACTCATCTTT.

As regards this clone: A far more abundant clone sits one base away, making this likely a read error. The V call is TRDV2, the J call TRDJ2; 11 nucleotides line up with TRDD3. As TCRdb names no J gene, one was assigned here on the basis of a DNA match to germline. The CDR3 is 17 residues long. CDR1 and CDR2 (germline): GEAIGNYY, EKD. The CDR3, as DNA: TGTGCTTGTGACACATTACTGGGGGATACTTTGACAGCACAACTCTTCTTT. Its protein is CACDTLLGDTLTAQLFF.

The gene calls are TRDV2 and TRDJ1, with 7 nucleotides matching TRDD3. TCRdb supplies no J gene; here it was assigned by aligning the nucleotide sequence to germline. The ends lost 2 bases at V and 0 bases at J; junction bases unmatched: 14. The CDR3 runs to 18 residues. Germline CDR1 reads GEAIGNYY; CDR2 reads EKD. The CDR3: CACDSWGETPQYTDKLIF. The CDR3 DNA sequence: TGTGCCTGTGACAGCTGGGGGGAAACGCCCCAATACACCGATAAACTCATCTTT.

Notes on this clone: A far larger clone is one nucleotide away, so this likely arose from a read error. The chain uses TRDV2 and TRDJ3; TRDD3 is a possible D gene (6 bases). CDR3 size: 18 residues. Trimming stripped 4 bases from V and 0 bases from J, with 15 bases between. Looked up from germline, CDR1 is GEAIGNYY and CDR2 is EKD. CDR3 bases: TGTGCCTGTGATACTGGGAGATACGCCTCCTGGGACACCCGACAGATGTTTTTC. Translated: CACDTGRYASWDTRQMFF.

This clone was counted only a few times. This sequence is one base from a far larger clone and is likely a read error. The identical CDR3 is also encoded by other nucleotide sequences in the sample. The V gene is TRDV2, the J gene TRDJ1; 13 positions agree with TRDD3. J lost 0 bases, V lost 4 bases, and 4 bases had no gene match. Germline V CDR1 and CDR2: GEAIGNYY, EKD. The CDR3 is made up of 16 amino acids. Written as DNA, the CDR3 is TGTGCCTGTGATATACTGGGGGATACGCACACCGATAAACTCATCTTT. Its translation: CACDILGDTHTDKLIF.

On this clone itself: A far larger clone is one base from this, pointing to a likely read error. The sample carries other DNA sequences with the same CDR3. V usage is TRDV2 and J usage is TRDJ1, with D perhaps TRDD3 (6 bases). TCRdb leaves out the J gene; it was filled in here by matching the DNA to germline. The CDR3 covers 15 residues. In germline, CDR1 is GEAIGNYY, CDR2 EKD. Trimming stripped 4 bases from V and 0 bases from J, with 14 bases between. CDR3 sequence reads: CACDTVGVYTDKLIF. CDR3 nucleotide sequence: TGTGCCTGTGATACCGTGGGGGTGTACACCGATAAACTCATCTTT.

Worth noting for this clone: This likely reflects a read error, since a far larger clone is one base away. V and J are TRDV2 and TRDJ3, with D possibly matching TRDD3 (5 bases). The CDR3 runs to 18 residues. CDR1 GEAIGNYY and CDR2 EKD come from the germline V gene. The chain's CDR3 is CACDSTGASSWDSRQMFF. CDR3 nucleotide sequence: TGTGCCTGTGACTCCACTGGCGCTAGCTCCTGGGACTCCCGACAGATGTTTTTC.

A word on this clone: TCRdb's listed protein matches a much larger clone and diverges from this DNA's translation at residue 14, likely through a read error; the protein shown comes from the DNA. The V gene is TRDV2, the J gene TRDJ2; 8 nucleotides line up with TRDD3. As TCRdb names no J gene, one was assigned here on the basis of a DNA match to germline. The germline CDR1 and CDR2 sequences are GEAIGNYY and EKD. CDR3 length: 18 residues. The DNA of the CDR3 is TGTGCCTGTGACGCGGTACTGGGGGTTCACCCTTTGACAACACAACTCTTCTTT. Translated, it gives CACDAVLGVHPLTTQLFF.

The chain employs TRDV2 and TRDJ2, with 12 nucleotides matching TRDD3. TCRdb offers no J gene call, so here the DNA was matched to germline to obtain one. This CDR3 comprises 20 residues. V trimming: 2 bases; J trimming: 0 bases; junction bases outside the gene matches: 12. From germline, CDR1 is GEAIGNYY and CDR2 EKD. The CDR3 region is CACDRVLGDTRLTLTAQLFF. Here the CDR3 DNA reads TGTGCCTGTGACAGGGTACTGGGGGATACTAGGTTAACTTTGACAGCACAACTCTTCTTT.

With regard to this clone: For this DNA, TCRdb reports the protein of a much larger clone, which diverges at residue 3, most likely from a read error; the protein presented here is translated directly from the DNA. The rearrangement uses TRDV2 and TRDJ3; 9 bases align to TRDD3. In the absence of a J gene in TCRdb, the DNA was matched to germline to assign it here. The CDR3 contains 19 residues. Per germline, CDR1 GEAIGNYY and CDR2 EKD. The CDR3 loop reads CASDTGFTGGSWDTRQMFF. The CDR3 coding sequence is TGTGCCAGTGACACCGGATTTACTGGGGGATCCTGGGACACCCGACAGATGTTTTTC.

A note on this clone: This DNA translates differently at residue 9 from the TCRdb protein, which is that of a much larger clone; a read error is likely, and the protein shown is the DNA's own translation. This chain links TRDV2 with TRDJ1; 7 bases agree with TRDD3. The CDR3 is 15 residues long. The junction had 8 bases not matched to a gene; V was cut back by 0 bases and J by 5 bases. Germline CDR1 is GEAIGNYY and CDR2 is EKD. CDR3 nucleotides: TGTGCCTGTGACACCGTACTGGGGTGTGGGGATAAACTCATCTTT. Protein sequence: CACDTVLGCGDKLIF.